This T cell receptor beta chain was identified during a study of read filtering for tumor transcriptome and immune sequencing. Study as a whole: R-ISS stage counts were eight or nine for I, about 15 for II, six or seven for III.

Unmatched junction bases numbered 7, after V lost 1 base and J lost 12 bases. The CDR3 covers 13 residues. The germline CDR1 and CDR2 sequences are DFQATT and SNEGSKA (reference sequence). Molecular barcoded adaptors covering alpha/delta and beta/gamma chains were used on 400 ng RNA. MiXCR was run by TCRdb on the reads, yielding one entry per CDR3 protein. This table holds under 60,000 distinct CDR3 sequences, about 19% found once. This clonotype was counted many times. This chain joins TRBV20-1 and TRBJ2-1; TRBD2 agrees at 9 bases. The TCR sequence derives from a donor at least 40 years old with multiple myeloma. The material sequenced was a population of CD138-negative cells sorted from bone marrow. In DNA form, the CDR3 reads TGCAGTGCTAGAGTGGGAGCGGGAGGAGGGCAGTTCTTC. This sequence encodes CSARVGAGGGQFF.